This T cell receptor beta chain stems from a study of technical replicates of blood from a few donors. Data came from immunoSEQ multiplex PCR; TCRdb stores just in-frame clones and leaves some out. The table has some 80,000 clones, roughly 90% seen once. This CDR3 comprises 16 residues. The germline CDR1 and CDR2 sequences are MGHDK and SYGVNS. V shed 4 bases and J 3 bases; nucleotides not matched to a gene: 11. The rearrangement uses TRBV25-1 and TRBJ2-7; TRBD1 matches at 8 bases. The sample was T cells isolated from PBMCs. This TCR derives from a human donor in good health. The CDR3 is CASSGWTGQYRYEQYF. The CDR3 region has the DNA TGTGCCAGCAGTGGCTGGACAGGGCAATACCGCTACGAGCAGTACTTC.